A selection of T cell receptor beta chains follows, all from one sample in a study of shared clonotypes between healthy human individuals. TCRdb's table, derived via immunoSEQ multiplex PCR, lists solely in-frame clones and lacks some. This table has around 2.1 million clones, under 95% appearing once. Sequencing was carried out using naive CD8+ T cells from PBMCs. The source of these receptors is a man aged 18-30 years in good health. Some clones in this sample may be carry-over from other donors' samples. The CDR3 runs from the conserved cysteine through the conserved F or W. The D gene is left open where the match is weak. The listing skips clone size in some rows; elsewhere it reads once, few, many or a size class.

TRBD2 - TRBJ2-3 TRBV7-8 TGTGCCAGCAGGCCTACTACTAGCGAGATCACAGATACGCAGTATTTT CASRPTTSEITDTQYF
- - TRBJ2-1 TRBV10-2 TGCGCCAGCAGTCACTCCGCCGGGTCCGAGTTGAGGAATGAGCAGTTCTTC CASSHSAGSELRNEQFF
- - TRBJ2-7 TRBV5-1 TGCGCCAGCAGCTCCGGACAGCGCTACGAGCAGTACTTC CASSSGQRYEQYF
- - TRBJ1-3 TRBV9 TGTGCCAGCAGCGAGGGCCGAGGAAACACCATATATTTT CASSEGRGNTIYF
TRBD2 - TRBJ2-7 TRBV7-9 TGTGCCAGCAGCGGTGGGACTAGTGCCTCCTACGAGCAGTACTTC CASSGGTSASYEQYF
- - TRBJ2-5 TRBV7-9 TGTGCCAGCAGCTTAGCGGGTGGGACCCAGTACTTC CASSLAGGTQYF
- - TRBJ2-3 TRBV6-5 TGTGCCAGCAAAGGACGGATAGGGGCGGATACGCAGTATTTT CASKGRIGADTQYF
- - TRBJ1-1 TRBV28 TGTGCCAGCAGGAGGGATTTTTCGGCTTTCTTT CASRRDFSAFF
TRBD2 - TRBJ2-2 TRBV7-8 TGTGCCAGCAGCCAGCGGGGGCAGGGTATCACCGGGGAGCTGTTTTTT CASSQRGQGITGELFF
TRBD2 - TRBJ2-7 TRBV6-1 TGTGCCAGCAGGCCGGGACTACTAAACTCCTACGAGCAGTACTTC CASRPGLLNSYEQYF
- - TRBJ1-3 TRBV7-9 TGTGCCAGCAGCTTAGTTTCGGTCGGGTTCTCTGGAAACACCATATATTTT CASSLVSVGFSGNTIYF
- - TRBJ1-6 TRBV11-3 TGTGCCAGCCCCTCCCCCCCACCCCTCCACTTT CASPSPPPLHF
- - TRBJ2-7 TRBV27 TGTGCCAGCAGTTTAAGCCGCCGCCAGGGGCCCTCCTACGAGCAGTACTTC CASSLSRRQGPSYEQYF
TRBD2 - TRBJ2-1 TRBV7-7 TGTGCCAGCAGCGTAAATCTAGCGGGTGAGCAGTTCTTC CASSVNLAGEQFF
- - TRBJ2-7 TRBV30 TGTGCCTGGAAACAGTTTAGGGTGGCAGGGCCGGACGAGCAGTACTTC CAWKQFRVAGPDEQYF
- - TRBJ2-2 TRBV29-1 TGCAGCGCCTCGCGTCCGGGAGTACGAACCGGGGAGCTGTTTTTT CSASRPGVRTGELFF
- - TRBJ1-2 TRBV20-1 TGCAGTGCTAGGGAAATGGGCTACACCTTC CSAREMGYTF
- - TRBJ1-1 TRBV19 TGTGCCAGTAGTGAAGTAACATACACTGAAGCTTTCTTT CASSEVTYTEAFF
TRBD2 - TRBJ2-5 TRBV28 TGTGCCAGCACCTTTCTAGCGGAAGAGACCCAGTACTTC CASTFLAEETQYF
- - TRBJ2-7 TRBV28 TGTGCCAGCAGTCCCCGGGCAGCGGACTTTTCCTACGAGCAGTACTTC CASSPRAADFSYEQYF
TRBD2 - TRBJ2-1 TRBV19 TGTGCCAGTAGTATGGGCGGGAGGCCATTATACAATGAGCAGTTCTTC CASSMGGRPLYNEQFF
TRBD1 - TRBJ2-7 TRBV27 TGTGCCAGCAGTACCAGGGGGCCGGGGGAGCAGTACTTC CASSTRGPGEQYF
- - TRBJ1-4 TRBV7-9 TGTGCCAGCAGCTTAAAAGGCCTAGGTGGACCTAATGAAAAACTGTTTTTT CASSLKGLGGPNEKLFF
- - TRBJ1-3 TRBV7-9 TGTGCCAGCAGCGATATCGTGGGGGAGTCTGGAAACACCATATATTTT CASSDIVGESGNTIYF
TRBD1 - TRBJ2-5 TRBV28 TGTGCCAGCAGACTAGACAGGGACGTTAAGACCCAGTACTTC CASRLDRDVKTQYF
- - TRBJ2-2 TRBV4-1 TGCGCCAGCAGCCAAGTTTTTAAGGACGACACCGGGGAGCTGTTTTTT CASSQVFKDDTGELFF
- - TRBJ2-7 TRBV27 TGTGCCAGCAGCAAAGGCCCCGGGTTTCCGTCGGAAGAGCAGTACTTC CASSKGPGFPSEEQYF
TRBD1 - TRBJ2-5 TRBV2 TGTGCCAGCAGTTCCGGGACAGGGTATGTGGAGACCCAGTACTTC CASSSGTGYVETQYF
- once TRBJ2-7 TRBV7-8 TGTGCCAGCAGCTTCGCCTGGACAGCCTACGAGCAGTACTTC CASSFAWTAYEQYF
- - TRBJ1-1 TRBV4-1 TGCGCCAGCAGCCAAGATGGAGTTACCATGAACACTGAAGCTTTCTTT CASSQDGVTMNTEAFF
TRBD1 - TRBJ2-2 TRBV9 TGTGCCAGCAGCGGACAACCGGGACAGGCTCCACCCGGGGAGCTGTTTTTT CASSGQPGQAPPGELFF
- - TRBJ2-7 TRBV5-6 TGTGCCAGCAGTCGGGGCGGTGGGCTAAACGAGCAGTACTTC CASSRGGGLNEQYF
TRBD1 - TRBJ2-7 TRBV5-8 TGTGCCAGCAGCTTGGGACAGGGGATGAACGAGCAGTACTTC CASSLGQGMNEQYF
TRBD2 - TRBJ2-1 TRBV28 TGTGCCAGCAGTTCACTACTAGCGGGAACATACAATGAGCAGTTCTTC CASSSLLAGTYNEQFF
TRBD1 - TRBJ1-2 TRBV7-9 TGTGCCAGCAGCCGAGGACAGGGGCCGCTCTATGGCTACACCTTC CASSRGQGPLYGYTF
- - TRBJ2-7 TRBV7-9 TGTGCCAGCAGCTTAACGAGCGGTAACCCCTACGAGCAGTACTTC CASSLTSGNPYEQYF
- - TRBJ2-1 TRBV6-6 TGTGCCAGCAGTTACCTGGTGGGCCCCTCCTACAATGAGCAGTTCTTC CASSYLVGPSYNEQFF
TRBD2 - TRBJ2-1 TRBV15 TGTGCCACCAGCCCACGTCAGCGGGAGGGCCTCGGAACGCTTCTGTTCTTC CATSPRQREGLGTLLFF
TRBD1 - TRBJ1-1 TRBV9 TGTGCCAGCAGCGGCGGACAGGTCACTGAAGCTTTCTTT CASSGGQVTEAFF
- - TRBJ2-7 TRBV4-3 TGCGCCAGCAGCCAAGCTATGGGGCTGTACGAGCAGTACTTC CASSQAMGLYEQYF